This TCR beta chain stems from a study of CD8 T cells in Susac syndrome. Whole-study results and caveats: The TCR sequencing and HLA analysis in the study involved a relatively small number of individuals, as the study acknowledged.

Comments on this clonotype: The antigen is unknown.

Reverse transcription of about 0.5 to 1 ug RNA was carried out with random hexamers. Amplification of TCR beta CDR3 spanned 54 Vbeta and 13 Jbeta via immunoSEQ multiplex PCR. Each CDR3 protein is one row after TCRdb ran MiXCR on the immunoSEQ multiplex PCR reads. The table records some 180,000 distinct CDR3 sequences, about 95% of them present only once. Germline loops: CDR1 DFQATT, CDR2 SNEGSKA (reference sequence). V lost 5 bases, J lost 0 bases, and 8 bases lay in between. The length of the CDR3 is 14 residues. Sequencing of TCR beta was performed on blood CD8+ T cells and on blood CD4+ T cells. Both CD4+ and CD8+ T cells were negatively isolated, and TEMRA cells underwent FACS enrichment.

Sequenced: CD4+ T cells from PBMCs. This chain connects TRBV20-1 to TRBJ2-6; D not resolved. The sequence was obtained from a human donor in good health. The CDR3 nucleotides are TGCAGTGCTGGTCGGTTCTCTGGGGCCAACGTCCTGACTTTC. Amino acids: CSAGRFSGANVLTF.